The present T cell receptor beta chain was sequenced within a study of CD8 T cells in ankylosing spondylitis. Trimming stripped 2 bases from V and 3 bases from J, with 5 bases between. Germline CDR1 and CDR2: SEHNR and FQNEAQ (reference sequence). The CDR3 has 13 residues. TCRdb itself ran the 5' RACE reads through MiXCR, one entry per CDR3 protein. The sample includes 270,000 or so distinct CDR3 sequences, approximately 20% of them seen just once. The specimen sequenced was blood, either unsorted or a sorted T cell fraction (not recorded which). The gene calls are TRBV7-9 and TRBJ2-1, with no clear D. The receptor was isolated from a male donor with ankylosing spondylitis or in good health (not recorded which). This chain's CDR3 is CASSLRDYNEQFF. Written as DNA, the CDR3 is TGTGCCAGCAGCTTAAGGGACTACAATGAGCAGTTCTTC.